A selection of T cell receptor beta chains follows, all from one sample in a study of identifying expanded T cells in peripheral blood. Libraries were prepared by immunoSEQ multiplex PCR; TCRdb keeps only in-frame clonotypes and omits some of them. The repertoire consists of about 58,000 clones, with under 85% occurring once and the leading ten covering roughly 18%. Input material: blood. The receptors here all came from a person aged 18 to 70 in good health. The CDR3 runs from the conserved cysteine through the conserved F or W. Each record gives: V gene, clone size, J gene, D gene, CDR3 DNA, CDR3 protein. The D gene is left open where the match is weak. For some rows the clone size is stated as once, few or many, or as a class when expanded; others skip it.

>TRBV11-3|once|TRBJ2-1|NA
TGTGCCAGCAGCTTAGGGGGATCTAGTAACAATGAGCAGTTCTTC
CASSLGGSSNNEQFF
>TRBV9|NA|TRBJ2-3|NA
TGTGCCAGCAGGGGAAGCACAGATACGCAGTATTTT
CASRGSTDTQYF
>TRBV11-2|NA|TRBJ2-5|NA
TGTGCCAGCAGCCAAAGGGAATTCGGGAGAGAGACCCAGTACTTC
CASSQREFGRETQYF
>TRBV5-1|few|TRBJ2-1|NA
TGCGCCAGCAGCTTGGATTATTCTAGATTGAATGAGCAGTTCTTC
CASSLDYSRLNEQFF
>TRBV7-3|NA|TRBJ2-3|NA
TGTGCCAGCAGCCCAGCCGGGAGCACAGATACGCAGTATTTT
CASSPAGSTDTQYF
>TRBV7-7|NA|TRBJ2-2|TRBD2
TGTGCCAGCAGCTTAGCGACTGGACCGGGAGGGCCGGCCGGGGAGCTGTTTTTT
CASSLATGPGGPAGELFF
>TRBV6-1|few|TRBJ1-5|TRBD1
TGTGCCAGCATGAAGGGACAGGGACGCAATCAGCCCCAGCATTTT
CASMKGQGRNQPQHF
>TRBV7-2|NA|TRBJ1-3|NA
TGTGCCAGCAGCTTATTTGGGGTCAGTTCTGGAAACACCATATATTTT
CASSLFGVSSGNTIYF
>TRBV18|NA|TRBJ2-1|TRBD2
TGTGCCAGCTCATCGGATCTAGCGGGGGGCCTCAATGAGCAGTTCTTC
CASSSDLAGGLNEQFF
>TRBV29-1|NA|TRBJ1-1|NA
TGCAGCGTTGAAGTAGCTGGGCGGGTCACTGAAGCTTTCTTT
CSVEVAGRVTEAFF
>TRBV27|NA|TRBJ1-6|NA
TGTGCCAGCAGACTGCCGGGATTAAATTCACCCCTCCACTTT
CASRLPGLNSPLHF
>TRBV18|NA|TRBJ1-3|NA
TGTGCCAGCTCACCACAGGCTGTCTCTGGAAACACCATATATTTT
CASSPQAVSGNTIYF
>TRBV7-2|few|TRBJ2-1|TRBD2
TGTGCCAGCAGCCCGGGACTAGCGGGAGGGATACATTACAATGAGCAGTTCTTC
CASSPGLAGGIHYNEQFF
>TRBV29-1|few|TRBJ1-2|NA
TGCAGCGTCGCTATGGGACCGTCCTTGGATGGCTACACCTTC
CSVAMGPSLDGYTF
>TRBV7-3|NA|TRBJ2-2|TRBD1
TGTGCCAGCAGTTACAGGGGCGGAAACACCGGGGAGCTGTTTTTT
CASSYRGGNTGELFF
>TRBV11-2|NA|TRBJ2-1|NA
TGTGCCAGCAGGGCAGCAAGTGATAATGAGCAGTTCTTC
CASRAASDNEQFF
>TRBV7-9|NA|TRBJ2-5|NA
TGTGCCAGCAGCGCCCGACAGGGAGGGGAGACCCAGTACTTC
CASSARQGGETQYF
>TRBV30|once|TRBJ1-2|TRBD1
TGTGCCTGGAGTGTAGGTCAGGGGGCGACCTATGGCTACACCTTC
CAWSVGQGATYGYTF
>TRBV4-1|once|TRBJ1-1|TRBD1
TGCGCCAGCAGCCAATCGACCGGGACAGCAACGAAGGGTTTCTTT
CASSQSTGTATKGFF
>TRBV5-1|NA|TRBJ2-3|NA
TGCGCCAGCAGCTCGGACACAGATACGCAGTATTTT
CASSSDTDTQYF